Listed here is a single T cell receptor beta chain. The data stem from a study of patients and donors after allogeneic stem cell transplantation. TCRdb reanalysed the RT-PCR reads using MiXCR and keeps one entry per CDR3 protein. The profile shows about a million distinct CDR3 sequences, roughly 18% of them singletons. Per the germline V gene, CDR1 is DFQATT and CDR2 is SNEGSKA (reference sequence). CDR3 length: 11 residues. Sequencing was performed on blood, either unsorted or a sorted T cell fraction (not recorded which). This TCR was recovered from a human donor who was either an allogeneic HSCT recipient or a stem cell or donor lymphocyte infusion donor (not recorded which). It is not recorded whose cells these are; they may come from a transplant donor. The chain employs TRBV20-1 and TRBJ1-1; maybe TRBD1 (5 bases). CDR3 nucleotide sequence: TGCAGCTGGACAACTCCCGCTGAAGCTTTCTTT. It yields the protein CSWTTPAEAFF.